The 12 T cell receptor beta chains reported below all come from one sample, sequenced in a study of identical twins (dated by TCRdb to 2015 to 2016). The method was 5' RACE. TCRdb names Illumina HiSeq 2000 as the instrument used. TCRdb reworked the public reads: Q25 trimming with fastp, MiXCR clone assembly, productive beta chains retained. Records with the same CDR3 protein are collapsed into one entry carrying the most frequent genes and DNA. Present in this sample are 350,000 to 600,000 distinct CDR3 sequences, 11% to 15% of which were seen just once. The ten largest make up 0.5% to 0.65% of the sample. Separately, the same data were catalogued under a study of yellow fever vaccine responses in identical twins.

Sequences were obtained from CD4+ T cells sorted from blood. The receptors were gathered from a woman between 18 and 29 years old in good health.

This clonotype was counted only a few times. The rearrangement uses TRBV20-1 and TRBJ1-1; D unclear. The germline CDR1 and CDR2 sequences are DFQATT and SNEGSKA (reference sequence). There are 13 residues in the CDR3. V lost 2 bases and J 4 bases, leaving 11 bases between the germline ends. The chain's CDR3 is CSARPFTGTEAFF. The CDR3 bases are TGCAGTGCTAGACCTTTCACGGGCACTGAAGCTTTCTTT.

The rearrangement uses TRBV7-9 and TRBJ2-7; the D gene could be TRBD1 or TRBD2 (5 bases each). The V gene's germline CDR1 is SEHNR and CDR2 FQNEAQ (reference sequence). V was pared by 2 bases and J by 6 bases, with 20 bases between. The length of the CDR3 is 16 residues. The CDR3 is CASSLISPRGVGEQYF. DNA of the CDR3: TGTGCCAGCAGCTTAATCTCGCCGAGGGGTGTGGGCGAGCAGTACTTC.

The DNA for the CDR3 is TGTGCCAGCAGGAAGGACAGGTCTGGGGCCAACGTCCTGACTTTC. It encodes CASRKDRSGANVLTF. The chain couples TRBV6-2 or TRBV6-3 to TRBJ2-6; TRBD1 matches 7 bases. The CDR3 extends over 15 amino acids. J gave up 1 base and V 6 bases, and 3 bases lay outside the gene matches. Germline-derived CDR1 and CDR2 are MNHEY and SVGEGT.

The rearrangement uses TRBV20-1 and TRBJ2-7, with D possibly being TRBD1 (6 bases). In germline, CDR1 is DFQATT, CDR2 SNEGSKA (reference sequence). Deletions cut 0 bases from V and 7 bases from J, with 22 bases between. This CDR3 has 16 amino acids. For the CDR3, the DNA is TGCAGTGCTAGAGAATCTGGACAAATCAGGGGTCGGGAGCAGTACTTC. It codes for CSARESGQIRGREQYF.

This clonotype was detected a few times. This sequence joins TRBV7-2 and TRBJ2-7; D is unresolved. V was shortened by 1 base and J by 5 bases, with 12 bases between the two germline ends. The CDR3 spans 14 residues. Germline V gives CDR1 SGHTA, CDR2 FQGNSA. As DNA, the CDR3 is TGTGCCAGCAGCTTAGAGGGCGCGGTCCACGAGCAGTACTTC. Amino acid sequence: CASSLEGAVHEQYF.

There are a few counts of this clonotype. As DNA, the CDR3 is TGTGCCAGCACTCTAACAGGAACCTATGGCTACACCTTC. Its translation is CASTLTGTYGYTF. This chain uses TRBV12-3 or TRBV12-4 with TRBJ1-2; TRBD1 is a possible D gene (5 bases). The CDR3 is made up of 13 amino acids. The V and J ends lost 7 bases and 4 bases respectively, with 13 bases between them.

V gene TRBV6-1 combines with J gene TRBJ1-5, with D maybe TRBD1 (6 bases). V dropped 6 bases and J dropped 7 bases, with 16 bases sitting between them. CDR3 length: 14 amino acids. Germline CDR1 MNHNS, CDR2 SASEGT. The CDR3 bases are TGTGCCAGCAGCCCAGGGCGGGGGCGACAGCCCCAGCATTTT. Translation: CASSPGRGRQPQHF.

Ten or more counts support this clonotype. The rearrangement links TRBV3-1 to TRBJ1-1; D remains unclear. V lost 0 bases to trimming and J lost 1 base, with 6 bases between them. The length of the CDR3 is 14 residues. Per germline, CDR1 LGHDT and CDR2 YNNKEL (reference sequence). CDR3 bases: TGTGCCAGCAGCCAAGACGGGCGGAACACTGAAGCTTTCTTT. Its protein product is CASSQDGRNTEAFF.

This clonotype was detected only a few times. The chain joins TRBV20-1 to TRBJ2-2, with a possible D match to TRBD2 (5 bases). The V gene's germline CDR1 is DFQATT and CDR2 SNEGSKA (reference sequence). The CDR3 has 12 amino acids. Trimming shortened V by 3 bases and J by 3 bases, and 5 bases separated the two germline ends. This CDR3 is CSASSDTGELFF. The CDR3 coding sequence is TGCAGTGCTAGTAGCGACACCGGGGAGCTGTTTTTT.

The rearrangement joins TRBV10-3 to TRBJ2-2; D remains ambiguous. V shed 10 bases and J shed 0 bases, with 18 bases lying between them. The CDR3 loop spans 16 amino acids. Germline V gene lookup returns CDR1 ENHRY and CDR2 SYGVKD. In DNA form, the CDR3 reads TGTGCCACGTCGACCCCGGACCGCACGAACACCGGGGAGCTGTTTTTT. This encodes CATSTPDRTNTGELFF.

This clonotype occurred a few times. The genes are TRBV7-2 and TRBJ2-7; D assignment may be TRBD1 or TRBD2 (5 bases each). The CDR3 has 13 amino acids. Germline V gene data show CDR1 as SGHTA and CDR2 as FQGNSA. V lost 7 bases and J 4 bases, leaving 14 bases between the germline ends. CDR3 amino acids: CASNSGRIYEQYF. Here the CDR3 DNA reads TGTGCCAGCAACTCGGGACGGATATACGAGCAGTACTTC.

The V and J genes are TRBV24-1 and TRBJ2-7; TRBD2 matches at 10 bases. V gave up 5 bases and J gave up 1 base; unmatched junction bases: 7. This CDR3 has 16 amino acids. Germline CDR1 and CDR2: KGHDR and SFDVKD. CDR3 in DNA: TGTGCCACCAGTGGGTCTAGCGGGAGTAGATCCTACGAGCAGTACTTC. This encodes CATSGSSGSRSYEQYF.